One and the same sample provided the 20 T cell receptor beta chains below, sequenced in a study of siplizumab effects on memory and regulatory T cells. Method: immunoSEQ multiplex PCR; TCRdb's copy keeps in-frame clones and lacks some. The profile shows roughly 75,000 clones, approximately 93% of them singletons. Sequenced sample: CD8+ T cells sorted from blood. The receptors were sampled from a human donor in good health.

The chain uses TRBV4-1 and TRBJ2-3; 8 bases are a match to TRBD2. CDR1 is MGHRA, CDR2 YSYEKL, per germline. This CDR3 has 16 amino acids. V lost 2 bases, J lost 2 bases, and 6 bases stayed unmatched. CDR3 in amino acids: CASSQTSGGVTDTQYF. Written as DNA, the CDR3 is TGCGCCAGCAGCCAAACTTCGGGGGGGGTCACAGATACGCAGTATTTT.

This chain links TRBV9 with TRBJ1-1; D is unclear. The CDR3 has 13 residues. The germline CDR1 and CDR2 sequences are SGDLS and YYNGEE. V was clipped by 0 bases and J by 1 base, with 4 bases between them. As DNA, the CDR3 is TGTGCCAGCAGCGTAGGCTCGAACACTGAAGCTTTCTTT. Translated: CASSVGSNTEAFF.

V is TRBV6-6 and J is TRBJ1-4, with 7 bases aligning to TRBD1. Germline V gene lookup returns CDR1 MNHNY and CDR2 SVGAGI (reference sequence). The CDR3 runs to 15 residues. J gave up 8 bases and V 2 bases, and 8 bases lay outside the gene matches. CDR3 bases: TGTGCCAGCAGTTACGTAGGGGGCGCCGCAGAAAAACTGTTTTTT. It codes for CASSYVGGAAEKLFF.

The chain combines TRBV5-4 with TRBJ2-7; no clear D. V gave up 0 bases and J gave up 1 base, with 5 bases separating them. This CDR3 spans 13 amino acids. Per germline, CDR1 SGHNT and CDR2 YYREEE (reference sequence). In nucleotides, the CDR3 is TGTGCCAGCAGCTTGGAACAGTCCTACGAGCAGTACTTC. It codes for CASSLEQSYEQYF.

The chain links TRBV6-1 to TRBJ2-7, with TRBD1 as a possible D gene (5 bases). V lost 0 bases and J 4 bases, leaving 13 bases between the germline ends. This CDR3 region has 15 residues. Germline CDR1 and CDR2: MNHNS and SASEGT. DNA for the CDR3: TGTGCCAGCAGTGAAGCACAGGCGGCCGGTTACGAGCAGTACTTC. Its translation is CASSEAQAAGYEQYF.

The V and J genes are TRBV10-3 and TRBJ1-2; D is perhaps TRBD1 (5 bases). This CDR3 region has 14 residues. V was clipped by 3 bases and J by 4 bases, with 12 bases between them. From germline, CDR1 is ENHRY and CDR2 SYGVKD. CDR3 amino acids: CAISDPTGLYGYTF. CDR3 DNA sequence: TGTGCCATCAGTGACCCTACGGGGCTCTATGGCTACACCTTC.

V and J are TRBV29-1 and TRBJ1-2; D ambiguous. CDR1 and CDR2 (germline): SQVTM, ANQGSEA. Trimming cost V 0 bases and J 3 bases, with 11 bases left between them. The CDR3 extends over 14 amino acids. The CDR3 DNA sequence: TGCAGCGTTGAAGACAAGGATTCCGACTATGGCTACACCTTC. This sequence encodes CSVEDKDSDYGYTF.

This clone is medium-sized by share. This rearrangement joins TRBV7-9 to TRBJ1-1; D is unclear. The CDR3 is 14 amino acids. V lost 0 bases and J 4 bases, leaving 9 bases between the germline ends. Germline CDR1 is SEHNR and CDR2 is FQNEAQ (reference sequence). The CDR3 reads CASSLAQAATEAFF. The CDR3 coding sequence is TGTGCCAGCAGCTTAGCGCAGGCAGCCACTGAAGCTTTCTTT.

V usage is TRBV27 and J usage is TRBJ2-6; D is undetermined. Trimming shortened V by 2 bases and J by 0 bases, and 5 bases separated the two germline ends. There are 15 residues in the CDR3. Germline V gene sequence: CDR1 MNHEY, CDR2 SMNVEV (reference sequence). CDR3: CASSLGFSGANVLTF. The CDR3 DNA reads as TGTGCCAGCAGTTTAGGGTTCTCTGGGGCCAACGTCCTGACTTTC.

The chain has TRBV19 and TRBJ1-2, with 8 bases aligning to TRBD1. Germline V gene sequence: CDR1 LNHDA, CDR2 SQIVND (reference sequence). The V gene end was trimmed by 9 bases and the J gene end by 4 bases; junction bases not matched to a gene: 7. This CDR3 is 13 amino acids long. The CDR3 nucleotides read TGTGCCAGCAGGGGGCAGGAAATCTATGGCTACACCTTC. Protein: CASRGQEIYGYTF. The complete variable domain, with remaining parts taken from reference TRBV19 and TRBJ1-2, reads DGGITQSPKYLFRKEGQNVTLSCEQNLNHDAMYWYRQDPGQGLRLIYYSQIVNDFQKGDIAEGYSVSREKKESFPLTVTSAQKNPTAFYLCASRGQEIYGYTFGSGTRLTVV.

The chain links TRBV30 to TRBJ1-1; the D is unclear. V was pared by 5 bases and J by 2 bases, with 9 bases between. The germline gives CDR1 GTSNPN, CDR2 SVGIG (reference sequence). CDR3 size: 12 residues. The CDR3 nucleotides read TGTGCCTGGCAGTCTGCAAACACTGAAGCTTTCTTT. Protein sequence: CAWQSANTEAFF. Supplemented by reference TRBV30 and TRBJ1-1, the full variable domain reads SQTIHQWPATLVQPVGSPLSLECTVEGTSNPNLYWYRQAAGRGLQLLFYSVGIGQISSEVPQNLSASRPQDRQFILSSKKLLLSDSGFYLCAWQSANTEAFFGQGTRLTVV.

The CDR3 reads CASKWLGQGNEKLFF. CDR3 bases: TGTGCCAGCAAATGGTTAGGACAGGGTAATGAAAAACTGTTTTTT. The chain couples TRBV11-3 to TRBJ1-4; 8 bases match TRBD1. The ends lost 7 bases at V and 4 bases at J; junction bases unmatched: 8. Germline CDR1 SGHNT, CDR2 YENEEA. This CDR3 has 15 amino acids.

The chain joins TRBV7-2 to TRBJ2-2, with 8 bases identical to TRBD2. The junction had 8 bases not matched to a gene; V was cut back by 4 bases and J by 7 bases. Per germline, CDR1 SGHTA and CDR2 FQGNSA. The CDR3 has 15 residues. The CDR3 DNA reads TGTGCCAGCAGCTCAGCGGGGGCGCTTCTCGGGGAGCTGTTTTTT. Its protein is CASSSAGALLGELFF.

This chain joins TRBV13 and TRBJ2-5; TRBD1 matches at 8 bases. CDR1 and CDR2 from the germline V gene are PRHDT and FYEKMQ (reference sequence). The CDR3 spans 14 residues. J was trimmed by 3 bases and V by 5 bases; bases with no gene match: 5. CDR3 loop: CASSQWTGKETQYF. In DNA form, the CDR3 reads TGTGCCAGCAGCCAATGGACAGGGAAAGAGACCCAGTACTTC. Complete variable domain (other parts from reference TRBV13 and TRBJ2-5): AAGVIQSPRHLIKEKRETATLKCYPIPRHDTVYWYQQGPGQDPQFLISFYEKMQSDKGSIPDRFSAQQFSDYHSELNMSSLELGDSALYFCASSQWTGKETQYFGPGTRLLVL.

This chain connects TRBV2 to TRBJ2-7; D call uncertain. CDR1 is SNHLY, CDR2 FYNNEI, per germline. CDR3 length equals 16 residues. V lost 1 base to trimming and J lost 2 bases, with 15 bases between them. The CDR3 DNA reads as TGTGCCAGCAGTGAAGGGGTAGGACGTGGGACCTACGAGCAGTACTTC. This translates into CASSEGVGRGTYEQYF.

The chain employs TRBV19 and TRBJ2-1; D is perhaps TRBD2 (6 bases). The CDR3 has 14 amino acids. The V end lost 10 bases, the J end lost 6 bases, and 19 bases lay between the germline ends. The germline V gene encodes CDR1 LNHDA and CDR2 SQIVND (reference sequence). This chain's CDR3 is CATGMGGWGNEQFF. CDR3 sequence (DNA): TGTGCCACAGGGATGGGGGGTTGGGGCAATGAGCAGTTCTTC.

The chain recombines TRBV27 with TRBJ2-1; D is unresolved. Germline CDR1 reads MNHEY; CDR2 reads SMNVEV (reference sequence). This CDR3 spans 13 amino acids. V lost 3 bases and J 9 bases, leaving 12 bases between the germline ends. This CDR3 is CASSFFSGGEQFF. The CDR3 DNA reads as TGTGCCAGCAGTTTCTTTTCTGGTGGTGAGCAGTTCTTC.

The chain links TRBV4-2 to TRBJ1-1; 9 bases match TRBD1. Per the germline V gene, CDR1 is LGHNA and CDR2 is YNFKEQ. The CDR3 length is 18 residues. Unmatched junction bases numbered 11, after V lost 0 bases and J lost 3 bases. The CDR3 is CASSQDADRGGADTEAFF. CDR3 DNA sequence: TGTGCCAGCAGCCAAGATGCGGACAGGGGAGGGGCGGACACTGAAGCTTTCTTT.

The V and J genes are TRBV13 and TRBJ2-5, with a possible D match to TRBD2 (6 bases). The CDR3 runs 13 residues. The germline CDR1 and CDR2 sequences are PRHDT and FYEKMQ (reference sequence). Trimming left V 5 bases short and J 1 base short, with 8 bases between. The CDR3 is CASSAGTQETQYF. The CDR3 coding sequence is TGTGCCAGCAGCGCGGGGACCCAAGAGACCCAGTACTTC.

The J gene is TRBJ2-5, the V gene TRBV4-3; D remains unclear. V lost 3 bases to trimming and J lost 0 bases, with 11 bases between them. Looked up from germline, CDR1 is LGHNA and CDR2 is YSLEER. The CDR3 is 15 residues long. CDR3 in amino acids: CASSQVREHQETQYF. CDR3 bases: TGCGCCAGCAGCCAGGTCAGAGAACACCAAGAGACCCAGTACTTC.